A selection of T cell receptor beta chains follows, all from one sample in a study of CD8 T cells in Susac syndrome. TCRdb fed the immunoSEQ multiplex PCR reads into MiXCR, producing one record per CDR3 protein. Here the sample spans hundreds of thousands of distinct CDR3 sequences, 70% to 90% being singletons. The material sequenced was CD8+ T cells from PBMCs. These receptors originate from a human donor with multiple sclerosis. Both conserved end residues are part of each CDR3. D genes are given only for firm matches. Rows may omit the clone size; those that give it use once, few, many or a size class.

clone size: few
D gene: .
J gene: TRBJ2-1
V gene: TRBV6-1
CDR3 DNA: TGTGCCAGCAGTCCCTACAGTGCCCCCTACAATGAGCAGTTCTTC
CDR3 protein: CASSPYSAPYNEQFF

clone size: .
D gene: .
J gene: TRBJ2-7
V gene: TRBV27
CDR3 DNA: TGTGCCAGCGGGGCTCCCACCACTTACGAGCAGTACTTC
CDR3 protein: CASGAPTTYEQYF

clone size: .
D gene: .
J gene: TRBJ1-4
V gene: TRBV4-1
CDR3 DNA: TGCGCCAGCAGCCAAGAGGGGGCTAGGGAAAAACTGTTTTTT
CDR3 protein: CASSQEGAREKLFF

clone size: .
D gene: .
J gene: TRBJ2-7
V gene: TRBV20-1
CDR3 DNA: TGCAGTGCTAGAGATCGGGAGCGGAGCTCCTACGAGCAGTACTTC
CDR3 protein: CSARDRERSSYEQYF

clone size: .
D gene: .
J gene: TRBJ2-1
V gene: TRBV6-2/TRBV6-3
CDR3 DNA: TGTGCCAGCAGTTACTCGAGTGGGACTCCCTACAATGAGCAGTTCTTC
CDR3 protein: CASSYSSGTPYNEQFF

clone size: .
D gene: TRBD2
J gene: TRBJ2-3
V gene: TRBV12-3/TRBV12-4
CDR3 DNA: TGTGCCAGCAGCCCCGCCCCTCAGCCAGCGGGAACTGTCGGGGATACGCAGTATTTT
CDR3 protein: CASSPAPQPAGTVGDTQYF

clone size: .
D gene: TRBD2
J gene: TRBJ2-2
V gene: TRBV9
CDR3 DNA: TGTGCCAGCAGCCCCATACTAGCGGGAGGGCCTGGCGGGGAGCTGTTTTTT
CDR3 protein: CASSPILAGGPGGELFF

clone size: .
D gene: TRBD2
J gene: TRBJ2-5
V gene: TRBV2
CDR3 DNA: TGTGCCAGCAGTGAAGCCTGGACTAGGGAAGTCGGGCGGGCTCAAGAGACCCAGTACTTC
CDR3 protein: CASSEAWTREVGRAQETQYF

clone size: .
D gene: TRBD2
J gene: TRBJ2-3
V gene: TRBV9
CDR3 DNA: TGTGCCAGCGGGGGAGCGGGGGGGCTGGCAGATACGCAGTATTTT
CDR3 protein: CASGGAGGLADTQYF

clone size: .
D gene: .
J gene: TRBJ1-6
V gene: TRBV27
CDR3 DNA: TGTGCCAGCAGTATCTCAGATTCTAATTCACCCCTCCACTTT
CDR3 protein: CASSISDSNSPLHF

clone size: few
D gene: .
J gene: TRBJ2-1
V gene: TRBV6-2/TRBV6-3
CDR3 DNA: TGTGCCAGCAGTTATAACAATGAGCAGTTCTTC
CDR3 protein: CASSYNNEQFF

clone size: .
D gene: .
J gene: TRBJ2-5
V gene: TRBV5-1
CDR3 DNA: TGCGCCAGCAGCGGGAGCGGAGTCCAAGAGACCCAGTACTTC
CDR3 protein: CASSGSGVQETQYF

clone size: few
D gene: TRBD2
J gene: TRBJ2-7
V gene: TRBV5-1
CDR3 DNA: TGCGCCAGCAGCGTTCCGGGACTAGCGGGAGACGAGCAGTACTTC
CDR3 protein: CASSVPGLAGDEQYF

clone size: .
D gene: .
J gene: TRBJ2-7
V gene: TRBV7-9
CDR3 DNA: TGTGCCAGCAGCTTTGGAGGGGCCTACGAGCAGTACTTC
CDR3 protein: CASSFGGAYEQYF

clone size: .
D gene: .
J gene: TRBJ2-5
V gene: TRBV3-1
CDR3 DNA: TGTGCCAGCAGCCAAGATGTTCAAGAGACCCAGTACTTC
CDR3 protein: CASSQDVQETQYF

clone size: .
D gene: TRBD1
J gene: TRBJ2-1
V gene: TRBV7-9
CDR3 DNA: TGTGCCAGCAGCTTAGTACAGGGGATAAATGAGCAGTTCTTC
CDR3 protein: CASSLVQGINEQFF

clone size: .
D gene: .
J gene: TRBJ1-2
V gene: TRBV29-1
CDR3 DNA: TGCAGCGTTCCTGATAGGGGCGGGGTCGGCTATGGCTACACCTTC
CDR3 protein: CSVPDRGGVGYGYTF

clone size: .
D gene: TRBD2
J gene: TRBJ2-2
V gene: TRBV12-3/TRBV12-4
CDR3 DNA: TGTGCCAGCAGTTGGTTACTAGCGGCCTCGAATACCGGGGAGCTGTTTTTT
CDR3 protein: CASSWLLAASNTGELFF

clone size: .
D gene: TRBD2
J gene: TRBJ2-2
V gene: TRBV19
CDR3 DNA: TGTGCCAGTCGTACTAGCGGGAGTATCGGGGAGCTGTTTTTT
CDR3 protein: CASRTSGSIGELFF

clone size: once
D gene: .
J gene: TRBJ2-3
V gene: TRBV27
CDR3 DNA: TGTGCCAGCAGGCCTGACAGCACAGATACGCAGTATTTT
CDR3 protein: CASRPDSTDTQYF

clone size: once
D gene: .
J gene: TRBJ2-1
V gene: TRBV27
CDR3 DNA: TGTGCCAGCAGTTTATTGGACCAATACAATGAGCAGTTCTTC
CDR3 protein: CASSLLDQYNEQFF

clone size: .
D gene: .
J gene: TRBJ2-2
V gene: TRBV9
CDR3 DNA: TGTGCCAGCAGCTCCGGGAGCCTCACCGGGGAGCTGTTTTTT
CDR3 protein: CASSSGSLTGELFF

clone size: .
D gene: .
J gene: TRBJ1-6
V gene: TRBV2
CDR3 DNA: TGTGCCAGCAGTGAGTCGGGAGAGAATTCACCCCTCCACTTT
CDR3 protein: CASSESGENSPLHF

clone size: .
D gene: .
J gene: TRBJ2-3
V gene: TRBV12-3/TRBV12-4
CDR3 DNA: TGTGCCAGCAGTTTATACAGGGCCAGTGGAGGCACAGATACGCAGTATTTT
CDR3 protein: CASSLYRASGGTDTQYF

clone size: .
D gene: .
J gene: TRBJ2-5
V gene: TRBV28
CDR3 DNA: TGTGCCAGCAGTTTACTCTTGGGGGGCTTCCAAGAGACCCAGTACTTC
CDR3 protein: CASSLLLGGFQETQYF

clone size: .
D gene: .
J gene: TRBJ1-1
V gene: TRBV19
CDR3 DNA: TGTGCCAGTAGTTCCGGGGGGTCCACTGAAGCTTTCTTT
CDR3 protein: CASSSGGSTEAFF

clone size: once
D gene: .
J gene: TRBJ2-7
V gene: TRBV3-1
CDR3 DNA: TGTGCCAGCAGCCCCCGCCTTGCTCCTCTCGAGCAGTACTTC
CDR3 protein: CASSPRLAPLEQYF

clone size: .
D gene: .
J gene: TRBJ2-7
V gene: TRBV30
CDR3 DNA: TGTGCCTGGACCGGTAACTCCTACGAGCAGTACTTC
CDR3 protein: CAWTGNSYEQYF

clone size: .
D gene: .
J gene: TRBJ2-3
V gene: TRBV20-1
CDR3 DNA: TGCAGTGCTAAACGGGACTTTCTCACAGATACGCAGTATTTT
CDR3 protein: CSAKRDFLTDTQYF

clone size: .
D gene: .
J gene: TRBJ2-7
V gene: TRBV6-5
CDR3 DNA: TGTGCCAGCAGTGACCTTGTACGTTACGAGCAGTACTTC
CDR3 protein: CASSDLVRYEQYF

clone size: once
D gene: TRBD1
J gene: TRBJ2-7
V gene: TRBV7-8
CDR3 DNA: TGTGCCAGCAGCGCCTGGACAGGGGGCGGCTACGAGCAGTACTTC
CDR3 protein: CASSAWTGGGYEQYF

clone size: .
D gene: .
J gene: TRBJ1-5
V gene: TRBV7-2
CDR3 DNA: TGTGCCAGCAGCGTTACAGGAATAAGCAATCAGCCCCAGCATTTT
CDR3 protein: CASSVTGISNQPQHF

clone size: .
D gene: .
J gene: TRBJ2-2
V gene: TRBV20-1
CDR3 DNA: TGCAGTGCTAGAGCCTGGGACCACACCGGGGAGCTGTTTTTT
CDR3 protein: CSARAWDHTGELFF

clone size: .
D gene: .
J gene: TRBJ2-1
V gene: TRBV20-1
CDR3 DNA: TGCAGTGCAGTTGGCTCCTACAATGAGCAGTTCTTC
CDR3 protein: CSAVGSYNEQFF

clone size: .
D gene: TRBD2
J gene: TRBJ2-1
V gene: TRBV2
CDR3 DNA: TGTGCCAGCAGTGACATGACTAGCGGGGGGTCCAATGAGCAGTTCTTC
CDR3 protein: CASSDMTSGGSNEQFF

clone size: .
D gene: TRBD2
J gene: TRBJ2-1
V gene: TRBV9
CDR3 DNA: TGTGCCAGCAGCGTAGAGGCTAGCGGGGACCTCTCCTACAATGAGCAGTTCTTC
CDR3 protein: CASSVEASGDLSYNEQFF

clone size: few
D gene: .
J gene: TRBJ1-4
V gene: TRBV30
CDR3 DNA: TGTGCCTGGAGTGGGGCGCAGGGCGGTAGTGAAAAACTGTTTTTT
CDR3 protein: CAWSGAQGGSEKLFF

clone size: .
D gene: TRBD1
J gene: TRBJ2-1
V gene: TRBV9
CDR3 DNA: TGTGCCAGCAGCGTAGAAGGGACAGCCTACAATGAGCAGTTCTTC
CDR3 protein: CASSVEGTAYNEQFF

clone size: .
D gene: .
J gene: TRBJ1-3
V gene: TRBV6-2/TRBV6-3
CDR3 DNA: TGTGCCAGCAGGGAAGACAGACTCTTTGGAAACACCATATATTTT
CDR3 protein: CASREDRLFGNTIYF

clone size: .
D gene: TRBD2
J gene: TRBJ2-1
V gene: TRBV4-1
CDR3 DNA: TGCGCCAGCAGCCAAGATCCCCCGCCTAGCGGGGCGGACAATGAGCAGTTCTTC
CDR3 protein: CASSQDPPPSGADNEQFF

clone size: .
D gene: .
J gene: TRBJ2-1
V gene: TRBV24-1
CDR3 DNA: TGTGCCACCAGTGGCATAAATGAGCAGTTCTTC
CDR3 protein: CATSGINEQFF

clone size: .
D gene: .
J gene: TRBJ2-2
V gene: TRBV9
CDR3 DNA: TGTGCCAGCAGCGCTCCTACGCCAGCCACCGGGGAGCTGTTTTTT
CDR3 protein: CASSAPTPATGELFF

clone size: .
D gene: .
J gene: TRBJ2-3
V gene: TRBV7-9
CDR3 DNA: TGTGCCAGCAGCTTAGTTACCTCCCCCCCGCAGTATTTT
CDR3 protein: CASSLVTSPPQYF

clone size: .
D gene: TRBD1
J gene: TRBJ2-1
V gene: TRBV30
CDR3 DNA: TGTGCCTGGAATAGACAGGGGATCCACAATGAGCAGTTCTTC
CDR3 protein: CAWNRQGIHNEQFF

clone size: .
D gene: .
J gene: TRBJ2-7
V gene: TRBV3-1
CDR3 DNA: TGTGCCAGCAGCCAAGCCGAGACCTACGAGCAGTACTTC
CDR3 protein: CASSQAETYEQYF

clone size: .
D gene: TRBD1
J gene: TRBJ1-1
V gene: TRBV7-9
CDR3 DNA: TGTGCCAGCAGGGGGGTGGAAGGAAGGACAGGGGCAGTGAACACTGAAGCTTTCTTT
CDR3 protein: CASRGVEGRTGAVNTEAFF

clone size: few
D gene: .
J gene: TRBJ1-1
V gene: TRBV9
CDR3 DNA: TGTGCCAGCAGCGTAGGCCCGGACACTGAAGCTTTCTTT
CDR3 protein: CASSVGPDTEAFF

clone size: .
D gene: TRBD2
J gene: TRBJ2-2
V gene: TRBV9
CDR3 DNA: TGTGCCAGCAGACCCACTAGCGGGGGGGACACCGGGGAGCTGTTTTTT
CDR3 protein: CASRPTSGGDTGELFF

clone size: .
D gene: .
J gene: TRBJ1-4
V gene: TRBV5-4
CDR3 DNA: TGTGCCAGCAGCTCGTACTCACTAGGGGAGGACGAGTATGAAAAACTGTTTTTT
CDR3 protein: CASSSYSLGEDEYEKLFF

clone size: .
D gene: .
J gene: TRBJ2-7
V gene: TRBV19
CDR3 DNA: TGTGCCAGTAGTATCGGGGCAGGGAACTACGAGCAGTACTTC
CDR3 protein: CASSIGAGNYEQYF

clone size: .
D gene: .
J gene: TRBJ2-7
V gene: TRBV7-8
CDR3 DNA: TGTGCCAGCAGCCTTAGCTCAGGGCAGCAGTACTTC
CDR3 protein: CASSLSSGQQYF